This TCR beta chain came from a study of blood T cell repertoires in COVID-19. About the research overall: Researchers got acute and convalescent COVID-19 samples from the United States, Italy and Spain.

Profiled with immunoSEQ multiplex PCR; TCRdb holds only in-frame clones, not every one. The sample carries about 360,000 clones, approximately 86% recorded once. The germline V and J ends were trimmed by 0 bases and 2 bases, with 19 bases remaining between them. The CDR3 is 18 residues long. Germline CDR1 and CDR2: LGHDT and YNNKEL (reference sequence). The chain couples TRBV3-1 (or the pseudogene TRBV3-2) to TRBJ1-1, with D possibly TRBD1 on 5 matching bases. Sequenced input: peripheral blood. The sequence derives from a woman aged 55-70 years with COVID-19, enrolled during active disease. CDR3 protein: CASSQDPNRGSGNTEAFF. The CDR3 DNA sequence: TGTGCCAGCAGCCAAGATCCGAATCGGGGGTCAGGAAACACTGAAGCTTTCTTT.